Following are 8 T cell receptor beta chains from one sample sequenced in a study of T cells in Graves' hyperthyroidism and ophthalmopathy. Using RNA transcripts as the source, TCR beta CDR3 regions were amplified. With the HTBI primer set, the TCR CDR3 went through a first round of RT-PCR. MiXCR was run by TCRdb on the multiplex PCR reads, yielding one entry per CDR3 protein. The table has 250,000 or so distinct CDR3 sequences, approximately 14% seen once. The sequencing input was blood. Receptor source: a woman aged 40 to 49 with Graves' hyperthyroidism that later progressed to Graves' ophthalmopathy.

This clonotype was seen more than once but under ten times. The chain links TRBV30 to TRBJ1-6; tentatively, D is TRBD1 (6 bases). CDR1 GTSNPN and CDR2 SVGIG come from the germline V gene (reference sequence). This CDR3 is built from 13 residues. The V end was cut by 7 bases, the J end by 6 bases, with 13 bases between. CDR3 DNA sequence: TGTGCCTCCACAGGGCAGGTTAATTCACCCCTCCACTTT. It is translated as CASTGQVNSPLHF.

This clonotype has ten or more counts. This chain links TRBV5-1 with TRBJ2-7; 7 positions agree with TRBD2. The CDR3 consists of 15 residues. Germline loops: CDR1 SGHRS, CDR2 YFSETQ. V shed 1 base, J shed 3 bases, and the junction held 7 bases outside the gene matches. CDR3 region: CASSLRSGTLYEQYF. CDR3 nucleotides: TGCGCCAGCAGCTTGCGGAGCGGGACTCTCTACGAGCAGTACTTC.

The J gene is TRBJ2-1, the V gene TRBV6-1; D gene uncertain. Trimming left V 10 bases short and J 0 bases short, with 10 bases between. Germline V CDR1 and CDR2: MNHNS, SASEGT. The CDR3 contains 13 residues. For the CDR3, the DNA is TGTGCCACCACGGGTAGCTCCTACAATGAGCAGTTCTTC. Translation gives CATTGSSYNEQFF.

This clonotype was seen at least ten times. The chain employs TRBV2 and TRBJ2-7; 8 positions agree with TRBD1. This CDR3 contains 13 residues. Germline trimming cut 2 bases from V and 7 bases from J; bases unmatched to any gene: 4. Germline V CDR1 and CDR2: SNHLY, FYNNEI. CDR3 in DNA: TGTGCCAGCAGTGAACAGGGGGCTTCTGAGCAGTACTTC. Encoded protein: CASSEQGASEQYF.

This clonotype was seen many times. The chain employs TRBV12-3 or TRBV12-4 and TRBJ2-6; D call uncertain. This CDR3 has 17 amino acids. V was trimmed by 8 bases and J by 1 base, leaving 18 bases between them. The CDR3 DNA is TGTGCCAGCGCAAGATGGCGGACGGCGTCTGGGGCCAACGTCCTGACTTTC. This sequence encodes CASARWRTASGANVLTF.

J is TRBJ2-5 and V is TRBV4-1, with TRBD2 matching 8 bases. Per the germline V gene, CDR1 is MGHRA and CDR2 is YSYEKL. This CDR3 has 15 residues. V shed 1 base and J 2 bases; nucleotides not matched to a gene: 3. CDR3 region: CASSQVGTRQETQYF. CDR3 nucleotides: TGCGCCAGCAGCCAAGTTGGGACTAGACAAGAGACCCAGTACTTC.

This chain uses TRBV11-2 with TRBJ2-1; possibly TRBD2 for D (5 bases). CDR3 length: 14 residues. Germline CDR1 and CDR2: SGHAT and FQNNGV. V lost 4 bases, J lost 6 bases, and 13 bases lay in between. CDR3 nucleotides: TGTGCCAGCAGCTCCGACTACCCCAGCAATGAGCAGTTCTTC. It translates to CASSSDYPSNEQFF.

The genes are TRBV4-1 and TRBJ2-3, with D uncertain. The V end was cut by 3 bases, the J end by 10 bases, with 17 bases between. Germline values: CDR1 MGHRA, CDR2 YSYEKL. The CDR3 spans 14 residues. The CDR3 is CASSQVRIVDAQYF. The CDR3 DNA sequence: TGCGCCAGCAGCCAGGTGCGGATTGTGGATGCGCAGTATTTT.